The clone carrying this T cell receptor beta chain was observed at least ten times. This sample was taken from a study of T cells in Graves' hyperthyroidism and ophthalmopathy. The investigators amplified TCR beta CDR3 regions from RNA transcripts. Primed by the HTBI set, a first-round RT-PCR was run on the TCR CDR3. TCRdb fed the multiplex PCR reads into MiXCR, producing one record per CDR3 protein. Of under 700,000 distinct CDR3 sequences in the sample, 16% were seen once. The V gene lost 3 bases and the J gene lost 1 base, with 10 bases spanning the gap. Looked up from germline, CDR1 is MDHEN and CDR2 is SYDVKM. The CDR3 has 14 amino acids.

Source material: blood. This clonotype originated in a woman aged 18 to 35 with Graves' hyperthyroidism. The gene calls are TRBV28 and TRBJ2-7, with D tentatively TRBD2 (6 bases). The CDR3 DNA sequence: TGTGCCAGCAGTTTCGGGAGAAGATCCTACGAGCAGTACTTC. Translating gives CASSFGRRSYEQYF.